Below are 20 T cell receptor beta chains sequenced from a single sample in a study of T-cell memory formation after mild COVID-19. TCRdb fed the 5' RACE reads into MiXCR, producing one record per CDR3 protein. The sample includes 80,000 to 95,000 distinct CDR3 sequences, roughly 25% of them seen just once. The sample comprised PBMCs or a T cell subset sorted from them (not recorded which). The receptors here all came from a man between 18 and 29 years old who had mild COVID-19 (a few samples of this study predate the infection). Cell type and time point are not known.

By share of the sample, this clonotype is medium-sized. The gene calls are TRBV4-2 and TRBJ2-3; 10 bases align to TRBD2. The CDR3 extends over 16 amino acids. Germline V lookup: CDR1 LGHNA, CDR2 YNFKEQ. Trimming cost V 0 bases and J 1 base; bases outside gene matches: 1. Here the CDR3 reads CASSQDLAGGTDTQYF. CDR3 nucleotide sequence: TGTGCCAGCAGCCAAGATCTAGCGGGGGGCACAGATACGCAGTATTTT.

This chain joins TRBV20-1 and TRBJ2-7; TRBD2 might be the D (6 bases). Trimming took off 3 bases at V and 4 bases at J, with 10 bases between the two ends. This CDR3 is built from 12 residues. Looked up from germline, CDR1 is DFQATT and CDR2 is SNEGSKA (reference sequence). The CDR3 DNA reads as TGCAGTGCTAGCACGGGGGAGTACGAGCAGTACTTC. It is translated as CSASTGEYEQYF.

This clonotype was found a few times. This rearrangement joins TRBV7-6 to TRBJ2-3, with TRBD2 matching 13 bases. This CDR3 contains 17 residues. The germline gives CDR1 SGHVS, CDR2 FNYEAQ. Trimming took 5 bases from V and 1 from J; bases not matched to a gene: 6. As DNA, the CDR3 is TGTGCCAGCAGCACTGGACTAGCGGGGGTCCGCACAGATACGCAGTATTTT. The encoded protein is CASSTGLAGVRTDTQYF.

This clonotype was counted between two and nine times. This chain's CDR3 is CASSGWRGESSYNEQFF. The CDR3 DNA is TGTGCCAGCAGCGGCTGGCGGGGGGAGAGCTCCTACAATGAGCAGTTCTTC. The genes are TRBV7-9 and TRBJ2-1; 8 bases are a match to TRBD2. The CDR3 extends over 17 amino acids. J was trimmed by 0 bases and V by 5 bases; bases with no gene match: 9. In germline, CDR1 is SEHNR, CDR2 FQNEAQ (reference sequence).

This clonotype was counted between two and nine times. The chain carries TRBV6-2 or TRBV6-3 and TRBJ2-2; D ambiguous. V was clipped by 4 bases and J by 1 base, with 7 bases between them. CDR1 and CDR2 (germline): MNHEY, SVGEGT. The CDR3 consists of 14 residues. The CDR3 nucleotides read TGTGCCAGCAGTTTCGTAAAGAACACCGGGGAGCTGTTTTTT. Encoded protein: CASSFVKNTGELFF.

This clonotype has just a few counts. This rearrangement joins TRBV4-1 to TRBJ1-1, with 7 bases that match TRBD1. Per germline, CDR1 MGHRA and CDR2 YSYEKL. The trim removed 4 bases at V and 6 bases at J, leaving 11 bases unmatched. This CDR3 is 15 amino acids long. CDR3 sequence reads: CASSRRDSEVAEAFF. CDR3 sequence (DNA): TGCGCCAGCAGCCGCCGGGACAGCGAAGTCGCTGAAGCTTTCTTT.

In its sample, this clonotype was seen a few times. The V and J genes are TRBV5-6 and TRBJ2-5, with D maybe TRBD2 (6 bases). CDR1 and CDR2 from the germline V gene are SGHDT and YYEEEE. This CDR3 region has 13 residues. V gave up 4 bases and J gave up 3 bases, with 10 bases separating them. CDR3 sequence reads: CASSIGGEETQYF. The CDR3 DNA is TGTGCCAGCAGCATCGGGGGTGAAGAGACCCAGTACTTC.

The J gene is TRBJ2-7, the V gene TRBV6-4, with 10 bases identical to TRBD1. V was pared by 3 bases and J by 2 bases, with 4 bases of the junction left unmatched. This CDR3 region has 15 residues. Per the germline V gene, CDR1 is MRHNA and CDR2 is SNTAGT. CDR3 region: CASSERGQGPYEQYF. CDR3 DNA sequence: TGTGCCAGCAGTGAAAGGGGACAGGGGCCCTACGAGCAGTACTTC.

There are a few counts of this clonotype. DNA for the CDR3: TGTGCCAGCAGTGAAATGTGGACAGGGCTTAATCAGCCCCAGCATTTT. Its protein is CASSEMWTGLNQPQHF. The rearrangement uses TRBV2 and TRBJ1-5; TRBD1 agrees at 8 bases. CDR3 length: 16 amino acids. V lost 2 bases to trimming and J lost 4 bases; unmatched junction nucleotides: 7. Per the germline V gene, CDR1 is SNHLY and CDR2 is FYNNEI.

The chain links TRBV4-3 to TRBJ1-2; the D gene is possibly TRBD1 (5 bases). The length of the CDR3 is 14 residues. The V end lost 1 base, the J end lost 5 bases, and 11 bases lay between the germline ends. The germline CDR1 and CDR2 sequences are LGHNA and YSLEER. CDR3 sequence (DNA): TGCGCCAGCAGCCAAGCCAGGGTTGGGTATGGCTACACCTTC. It yields the protein CASSQARVGYGYTF.

The chain employs TRBV7-8 and TRBJ1-5; D is perhaps TRBD1 (5 bases). V was shortened by 5 bases and J by 5 bases, with 16 bases between the two germline ends. CDR3 length: 15 amino acids. Germline V gene data show CDR1 as SGHVS and CDR2 as FQNEAQ. This chain's CDR3 is CASSDRRRGYQPQHF. DNA of the CDR3: TGTGCCAGCAGCGATCGCCGGAGGGGATATCAGCCCCAGCATTTT.

This clonotype occurred a few times. The V call is TRBV4-3, the J call TRBJ2-7, with D uncertain. The CDR3 has 10 residues. Germline V lookup: CDR1 LGHNA, CDR2 YSLEER. V lost 8 bases to trimming and J lost 7 bases, with 9 bases between them. The DNA of the CDR3 is TGCGCCAGCGGAGTGGGGGAGCAGTACGTC. It translates to CASGVGEQYV.

The J gene is TRBJ1-4, the V gene TRBV5-1, with 7 bases fitting TRBD1. This CDR3 has 14 residues. V lost 5 bases and J lost 4; bases outside the gene matches: 5. Germline CDR1 is SGHRS and CDR2 is YFSETQ. DNA of the CDR3: TGCGCCAGCAGAACCGGACAGGTTAATGAAAAACTGTTTTTT. Its protein is CASRTGQVNEKLFF. The full variable domain, with the rest looked up from reference TRBV5-1 and TRBJ1-4, is KAGVTQTPRYLIKTRGQQVTLSCSPISGHRSVSWYQQTPGQGLQFLFEYFSETQRNKGNFPGRFSGRQFSNSRSEMNVSTLELGDSALYLCASRTGQVNEKLFFGSGTQLSVL.

This clonotype was seen a handful of times. V gene TRBV5-1 combines with J gene TRBJ2-2; 12 nucleotides match TRBD2. Germline values: CDR1 SGHRS, CDR2 YFSETQ. This CDR3 comprises 16 residues. V lost 1 base, J lost 4 bases, and 2 bases stayed unmatched. The CDR3 DNA reads TGCGCCAGCAGCTTGAAACTAGCGGGGGGCACCGGGGAGCTGTTTTTT. Amino acid sequence: CASSLKLAGGTGELFF.

The rearrangement links TRBV4-2 to TRBJ2-7; no definite D call. Trimming removed 1 base at V and 0 bases at J, with 13 bases between. In germline, CDR1 is LGHNA, CDR2 YNFKEQ. This CDR3 comprises 16 residues. The CDR3 sequence: CASSQGQVLGSYEQYF. The CDR3 coding sequence is TGTGCCAGCAGCCAAGGCCAGGTCTTAGGCTCCTACGAGCAGTACTTC.

This clonotype showed up just a few times. The chain has TRBV6-2 or TRBV6-3 and TRBJ1-5; TRBD1 is a possible D gene (5 bases). Germline loops: CDR1 MNHEY, CDR2 SVGEGT. The CDR3 consists of 13 residues. Trimming stripped 4 bases from V and 7 bases from J, with 11 bases between. This chain's CDR3 is CASSLMGPQPQHF. The CDR3 DNA reads as TGTGCCAGCAGTTTAATGGGGCCCCAGCCCCAGCATTTT.

This clonotype was recorded a few times. The gene calls are TRBV4-1 and TRBJ2-3; weak D call: TRBD1 (6 bases). The CDR3 extends over 14 amino acids. The germline V gene has CDR1 MGHRA and CDR2 YSYEKL. Trimming left V 2 bases short and J 6 bases short, with 12 bases between. The CDR3 coding sequence is TGCGCCAGCAGCCAATTTACAGGGCATGATACGCAGTATTTT. As protein: CASSQFTGHDTQYF.

This clonotype was counted only a few times. The V call is TRBV7-2, the J call TRBJ2-7, with 10 bases matching TRBD2. Germline CDR1 is SGHTA and CDR2 is FQGNSA. V gave up 3 bases and J gave up 2 bases; unmatched junction bases: 4. The CDR3 totals 15 residues. The CDR3 region has the DNA TGTGCCAGCAGCTTGCGGCTAGCGGGGGCCTACGAGCAGTACTTC. Protein sequence: CASSLRLAGAYEQYF.

The J gene is TRBJ2-7, the V gene TRBV4-1; TRBD1 matches at 11 bases. With 3 bases clipped from V and 6 bases from J, the junction kept 4 bases outside the gene matches. The germline gives CDR1 MGHRA, CDR2 YSYEKL. The CDR3 consists of 14 residues. The CDR3 bases are TGCGCCAGCAGCCACCCGGGACAGGGGGGCGAGCAGTACTTC. As protein: CASSHPGQGGEQYF.

This clonotype was seen more than once but under ten times. The chain employs TRBV7-6 and TRBJ1-5, with D possibly being TRBD1 (6 bases). CDR1 is SGHVS, CDR2 FNYEAQ, per germline. The CDR3 sequence is 18 residues long. Trimming took 0 bases from V and 3 from J, leaving 18 bases between them. The CDR3 sequence is CASSLAWVWGHFNQPQHF. As DNA, the CDR3 is TGTGCCAGCAGCTTAGCGTGGGTGTGGGGACACTTCAATCAGCCCCAGCATTTT.